This T cell receptor (beta chain) was sequenced during a study of cytomegalovirus exposure and HLA in healthy donors. Study-wide findings and caveats: Common viral pathogens (according to a later analysis) appeared linked to several of the most significant clusters. Looking again later, the authors saw that most CMV-associated TCR beta chains seemed HLA-restricted.

Per germline, CDR1 SSHAT and CDR2 FNYEAQ (reference sequence). CDR3 length: 14 amino acids. About this clone itself: The target antigen is unknown. At one of its ends the junction is not consistent with the germline gene, which may arise from a read error.

PCR involved 60 Vbeta and 13 Jbeta primers. Here immunoSEQ multiplex PCR was the method, and the copy in TCRdb shows in-frame clones only, minus some. Here the sample spans approximately 6,700 clones, 45% to 60% being singletons. The source material was PBMCs. The chain joins TRBV7-7 to TRBJ2-5; D is uncertain. This clonotype was sampled from a man aged 30 to 39 in good health and CMV-seropositive. The CDR3 spells CASSFNGRQETQYF. As DNA, the CDR3 is TGTGCTAGCAGCTTTAATGGCAGACAAGAGACCCAGTACTTC. Supplemented by reference TRBV7-7 and TRBJ2-5, the full variable domain reads GAGVSQSPRYKVTKRGQDVTLRCDPISSHATLYWYQQALGQGPEFLTYFNYEAQPDKSGLPSDRFSAERPEGSISTLTIQRTEQRDSAMYRCASSFNGRQETQYFGPGTRLLVL.